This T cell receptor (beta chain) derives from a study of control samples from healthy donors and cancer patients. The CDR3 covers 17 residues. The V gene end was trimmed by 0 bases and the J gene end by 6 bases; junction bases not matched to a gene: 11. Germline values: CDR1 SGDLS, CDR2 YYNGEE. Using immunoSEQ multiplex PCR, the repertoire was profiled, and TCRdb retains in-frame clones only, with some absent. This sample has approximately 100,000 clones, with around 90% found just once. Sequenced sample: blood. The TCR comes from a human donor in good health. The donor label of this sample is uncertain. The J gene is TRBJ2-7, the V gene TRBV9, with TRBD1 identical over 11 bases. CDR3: CASSVGIRDRGLAEQYF. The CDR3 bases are TGTGCCAGCAGCGTAGGAATTCGGGACAGGGGGTTAGCCGAGCAGTACTTC.